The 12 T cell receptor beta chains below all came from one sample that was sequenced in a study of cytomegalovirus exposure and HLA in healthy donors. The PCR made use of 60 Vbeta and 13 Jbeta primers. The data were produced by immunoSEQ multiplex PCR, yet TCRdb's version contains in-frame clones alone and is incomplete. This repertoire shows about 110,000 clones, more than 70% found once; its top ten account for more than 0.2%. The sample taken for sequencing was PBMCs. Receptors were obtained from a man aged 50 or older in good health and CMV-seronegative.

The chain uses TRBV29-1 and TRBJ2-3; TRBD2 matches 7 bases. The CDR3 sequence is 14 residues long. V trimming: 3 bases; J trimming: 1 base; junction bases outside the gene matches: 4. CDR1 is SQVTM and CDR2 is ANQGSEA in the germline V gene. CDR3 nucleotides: TGCAGCGTTGATGGCGCGGGGGGCACAGATACGCAGTATTTT. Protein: CSVDGAGGTDTQYF.

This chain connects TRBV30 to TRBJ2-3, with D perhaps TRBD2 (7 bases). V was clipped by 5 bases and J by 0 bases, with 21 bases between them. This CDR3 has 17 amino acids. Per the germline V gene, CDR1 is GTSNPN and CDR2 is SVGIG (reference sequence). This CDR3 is CAWGRSRGGSSTDTQYF. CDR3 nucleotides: TGTGCCTGGGGCCGAAGCAGGGGAGGGTCTAGCACAGATACGCAGTATTTT.

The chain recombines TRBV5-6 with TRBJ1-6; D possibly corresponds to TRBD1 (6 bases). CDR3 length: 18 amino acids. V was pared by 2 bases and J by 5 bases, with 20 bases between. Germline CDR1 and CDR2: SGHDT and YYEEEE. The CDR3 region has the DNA TGTGCCAGCAGCTTAAGATTGACAGGCACGGTAGATAATTCACCCCTCCACTTT. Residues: CASSLRLTGTVDNSPLHF. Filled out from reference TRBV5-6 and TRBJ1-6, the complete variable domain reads DAGVTQSPTHLIKTRGQQVTLRCSPKSGHDTVSWYQQALGQGPQFIFQYYEEEERQRGNFPDRFSGHQFPNYSSELNVNALLLGDSALYLCASSLRLTGTVDNSPLHFGNGTRLTVT.

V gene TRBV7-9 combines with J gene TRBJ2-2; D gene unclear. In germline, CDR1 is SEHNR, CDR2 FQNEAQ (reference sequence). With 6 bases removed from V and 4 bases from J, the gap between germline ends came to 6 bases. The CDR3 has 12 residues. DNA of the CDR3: TGTGCCAGCAGTCCCCGCACCGGGGAGCTGTTTTTT. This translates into CASSPRTGELFF.

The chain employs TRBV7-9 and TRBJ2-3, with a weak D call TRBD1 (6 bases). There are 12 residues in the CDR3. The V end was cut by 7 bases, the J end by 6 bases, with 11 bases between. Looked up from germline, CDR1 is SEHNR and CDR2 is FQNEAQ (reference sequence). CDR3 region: CASNKGVDTQYF. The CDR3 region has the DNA TGTGCCAGCAACAAGGGGGTGGATACGCAGTATTTT.

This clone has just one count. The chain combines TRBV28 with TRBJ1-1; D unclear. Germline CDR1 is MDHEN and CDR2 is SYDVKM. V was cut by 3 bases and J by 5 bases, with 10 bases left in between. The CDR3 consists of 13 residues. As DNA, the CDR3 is TGTGCCAGCAGTTTTCGCCAGGTGACTGAAGCTTTCTTT. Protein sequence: CASSFRQVTEAFF.

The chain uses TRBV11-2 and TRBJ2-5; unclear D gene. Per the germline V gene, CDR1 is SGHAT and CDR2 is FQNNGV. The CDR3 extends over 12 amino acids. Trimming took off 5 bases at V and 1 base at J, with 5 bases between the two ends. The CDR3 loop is CASSAGQETQYF. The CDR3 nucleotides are TGTGCCAGCAGCGCCGGCCAAGAGACCCAGTACTTC.

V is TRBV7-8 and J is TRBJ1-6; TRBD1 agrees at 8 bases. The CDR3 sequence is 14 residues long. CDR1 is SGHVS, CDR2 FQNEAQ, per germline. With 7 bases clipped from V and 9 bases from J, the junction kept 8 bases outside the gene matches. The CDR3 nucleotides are TGTGCCAGCATGCAGGACAGGGATATTTCACCCCTCCACTTT. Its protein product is CASMQDRDISPLHF.

In nucleotides, the CDR3 is TGTGCCAGCTCTGGCGGACAGTATTCTGGAAACACCATATATTTT. It codes for CASSGGQYSGNTIYF. This chain joins TRBV18 and TRBJ1-3; a possible D gene is TRBD1 (6 bases). Deletions cut 6 bases from V and 1 base from J, with 13 bases between. Germline CDR1 is KGHSH and CDR2 is LQKENI. CDR3 length equals 15 residues.

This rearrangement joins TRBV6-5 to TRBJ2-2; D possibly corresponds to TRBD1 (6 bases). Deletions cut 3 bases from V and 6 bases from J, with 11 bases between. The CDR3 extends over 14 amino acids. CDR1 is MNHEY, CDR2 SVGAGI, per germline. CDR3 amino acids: CASSYDGGPGELFF. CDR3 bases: TGTGCCAGCAGTTATGATGGGGGCCCCGGGGAGCTGTTTTTT.

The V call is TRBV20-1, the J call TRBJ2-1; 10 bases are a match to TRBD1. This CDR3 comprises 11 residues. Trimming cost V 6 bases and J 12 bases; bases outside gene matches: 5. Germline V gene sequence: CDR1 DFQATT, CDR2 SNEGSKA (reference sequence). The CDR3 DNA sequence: TGCAGTGCGCTAGACAGGGGGCGGCAGTTCTTC. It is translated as CSALDRGRQFF.

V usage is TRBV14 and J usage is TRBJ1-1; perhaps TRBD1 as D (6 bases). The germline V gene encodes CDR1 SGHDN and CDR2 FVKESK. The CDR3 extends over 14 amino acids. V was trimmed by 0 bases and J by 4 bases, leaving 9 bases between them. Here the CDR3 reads CASSQEQGGTEAFF. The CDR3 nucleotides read TGTGCCAGCAGCCAAGAACAGGGTGGCACTGAAGCTTTCTTT.